The 27 T cell receptor beta chains below were found in one sample sequenced in a study of low-dose radiotherapy and immunotherapy resistance in tumors. Stated time point: before trial treatment. Covering alpha and beta chains, TRAV- and TRBV-specific primers were used for the first-strand cDNA. The authors amplified TCRs for about 18 PCR cycles with a constant-region primer and a V-primer adapter. TCRdb itself ran the reads through MiXCR, one entry per CDR3 protein. Here the sample spans 57,000 or so distinct CDR3 sequences, approximately 25% being singletons. The sample consisted of PBMCs, taken before treatment. The source of these receptors is a male donor with prostate cancer.

Remarks on this clonotype: A far larger clone is only one base removed, so a read error is likely. The chain is built from TRBV27 and TRBJ2-2; TRBD2 matches at 12 bases. The CDR3 extends over 16 amino acids. The germline CDR1 and CDR2 sequences are MNHEY and SMNVEV (reference sequence). CDR3 sequence reads: CVSSRLAGVHTGELFF. The DNA of the CDR3 is TGTGTCAGCAGTCGACTAGCGGGAGTTCACACCGGGGAGCTGTTTTTT.

This clonotype has at least ten counts. V gene TRBV12-3 or TRBV12-4 combines with J gene TRBJ1-5; a weak D match, TRBD1 (5 bases). Trimming removed 0 bases at V and 3 bases at J, with 9 bases between. The CDR3 length is 15 residues. Here the CDR3 reads CASSLAPGTNQPQHF. The DNA of the CDR3 is TGTGCCAGCAGTTTAGCCCCAGGGACCAATCAGCCCCAGCATTTT.

The table lists this clonotype with many counts. CDR3: CASSQDLETVYNEQFF. In DNA form, the CDR3 reads TGTGCCAGCAGCCAAGATCTGGAGACAGTATACAATGAGCAGTTCTTC. The chain links TRBV3-1 to TRBJ2-1, with D perhaps matching TRBD1 (5 bases). The germline gives CDR1 LGHDT, CDR2 YNNKEL (reference sequence). The V end lost 0 bases, the J end lost 4 bases, and 13 bases lay between the germline ends. The CDR3 contains 16 residues.

This clonotype was detected ten times or more. The chain carries TRBV20-1 and TRBJ2-1; 8 bases are a match to TRBD2. Germline trimming cut 5 bases from V and 13 bases from J; bases unmatched to any gene: 7. This CDR3 is 11 amino acids long. Germline-derived CDR1 and CDR2 are DFQATT and SNEGSKA (reference sequence). CDR3 in amino acids: CSAGAGLAQFF. The CDR3 nucleotides are TGCAGTGCTGGCGCTGGACTAGCACAGTTCTTC.

This clonotype was detected ten times or more. This rearrangement joins TRBV5-5 to TRBJ2-5; D assignment may be TRBD1 or TRBD2 (5 bases each). Between the trimmed V and J ends, which lost 3 bases and 4 bases, there was a span of 10 bases. Germline V gene sequence: CDR1 SGHKS, CDR2 YYEKEE (reference sequence). The CDR3 runs to 13 residues. CDR3 protein: CASSSPGGETQYF. CDR3 nucleotides: TGTGCCAGCAGCTCCCCTGGGGGAGAGACCCAGTACTTC.

This clonotype was seen ten or more times. The chain is built from TRBV5-1 and TRBJ2-7; D gene unclear. CDR3 length equals 11 residues. Trimming cost V 0 bases and J 6 bases, with 4 bases left between them. The V gene's germline CDR1 is SGHRS and CDR2 YFSETQ. The CDR3 region is CASSLAGEQYF. For the CDR3, the DNA is TGCGCCAGCAGCTTGGCGGGCGAGCAGTACTTC.

This clonotype was recorded many times. The gene calls are TRBV7-7 and TRBJ2-3; D is unresolved. There are 13 residues in the CDR3. The germline V gene has CDR1 SSHAT and CDR2 FNYEAQ (reference sequence). The V end was cut by 5 bases, the J end by 5 bases, with 11 bases between. The CDR3: CASSLTELDTQYF. The CDR3 DNA is TGTGCCAGCAGCCTAACCGAATTAGATACGCAGTATTTT.

Comments on this clonotype: A far larger clone differs by one base, so this is likely a read error. This chain connects TRBV28 to TRBJ2-7, with 8 bases aligning to TRBD2. Germline loops: CDR1 MDHEN, CDR2 SYDVKM. The CDR3 runs 14 residues. Trimming took 2 bases from V and 7 from J; bases not matched to a gene: 7. CDR3 in DNA: TGTGCCAGCAGTTTAGCGGGAGGCTACAATGAGCAGTACTTC. Residues: CASSLAGGYNEQYF.

The chain joins TRBV29-1 to TRBJ2-1; D is ambiguous. V shed 2 bases and J shed 7 bases, with 9 bases lying between them. Germline CDR1 reads SQVTM; CDR2 reads ANQGSEA. The CDR3 sequence is 12 residues long. The CDR3 DNA sequence: TGCAGCGTTGAACGGCTATTTAATGAGCAGTTCTTC. Residues: CSVERLFNEQFF.

V and J are TRBV2 and TRBJ1-1; TRBD1 aligns across 9 bases. The CDR3 has 16 amino acids. Germline V gene data show CDR1 as SNHLY and CDR2 as FYNNEI. After removal of 5 bases from V and 6 bases from J, the junction contained 13 bases not matched to a gene. The CDR3: CASSNTDTGGRPEAFF. DNA for the CDR3: TGTGCCAGCAGTAATACCGACACAGGGGGCCGACCTGAAGCTTTCTTT.

Regarding this clonotype: A read error likely explains this, since a far larger clone differs by one base. This chain links TRBV5-6 with TRBJ2-1; D might be TRBD1 or TRBD2, each matching 6 bases. Germline CDR1 and CDR2: SGHDT and YYEEEE. The CDR3 contains 15 residues. Trimming cost V 0 bases and J 10 bases, with 17 bases left between them. CDR3 sequence: CASSLVGGQVYEQFF. The CDR3 nucleotides are TGTGCCAGCAGCTTGGTTGGGGGGCAGGTCTACGAGCAGTTCTTC.

The chain employs TRBV28 and TRBJ1-2, with 10 bases fitting TRBD1. This CDR3 is 14 amino acids long. CDR1 is MDHEN, CDR2 SYDVKM, per germline. Trimming took 4 bases from V and 4 from J; bases not matched to a gene: 3. CDR3 coding DNA: TGTGCCAGCAGTTGGGGACAGGGGATCTATGGCTACACCTTC. It is translated as CASSWGQGIYGYTF.

Regarding this clonotype: This is likely an artifact of a read error, given a far larger clone one base away. This sequence joins TRBV29-1 and TRBJ2-1; the match to TRBD1 covers 10 bases. The germline CDR1 and CDR2 sequences are SQVTM and ANQGSEA. Unmatched junction bases numbered 5, after V lost 2 bases and J lost 10 bases. The CDR3 consists of 13 residues. CDR3 in amino acids: CSVERDRGYEQFF. The CDR3 nucleotides read TGCAGCGTTGAACGGGACAGGGGTTACGAGCAGTTCTTC.

This clonotype was picked up many times. The CDR3 DNA is TGCGCCAGCAGCGTAGGGACAACTAATGAAAAACTGTTTTTT. Protein sequence: CASSVGTTNEKLFF. The V and J genes are TRBV5-1 and TRBJ1-4; D uncertain. The V gene's germline CDR1 is SGHRS and CDR2 YFSETQ. This CDR3 is 14 amino acids long. V was trimmed by 4 bases and J by 0 bases, leaving 7 bases between them.

This clonotype is medium-sized (0.01 to 0.1%). The chain couples TRBV15 to TRBJ2-1, with unresolved D. The V end was cut by 0 bases, the J end by 5 bases, with 8 bases between. The CDR3 has 14 residues. Germline loops: CDR1 LNHNV, CDR2 YYDKDF (reference sequence). The CDR3 reads CATSREAIHNEQFF. DNA for the CDR3: TGTGCCACCAGCAGAGAAGCGATCCACAATGAGCAGTTCTTC.

Many counts were recorded for this clonotype. V is TRBV7-9 and J is TRBJ2-3, with a tentative D call TRBD2 (5 bases). CDR1 and CDR2 from the germline V gene are SEHNR and FQNEAQ (reference sequence). With 5 bases removed from V and 0 bases from J, the gap between germline ends came to 12 bases. The CDR3 is 15 amino acids. DNA for the CDR3: TGTGCCAGCAGCCCCGCGGGCTCTAGCACAGATACGCAGTATTTT. This codes for CASSPAGSSTDTQYF.

This clonotype was seen ten or more times. The rearrangement joins TRBV2 to TRBJ1-4; D remains unclear. Germline CDR1 and CDR2: SNHLY and FYNNEI. V lost 6 bases and J 3 bases, leaving 14 bases between the germline ends. The CDR3 runs to 15 residues. The CDR3 nucleotides are TGTGCCAGCAGCCCTGATGGGGTCTCTAATGAAAAACTGTTTTTT. Translation gives CASSPDGVSNEKLFF.

Concerning this clonotype: With a far larger clone one base away, a read error is the likely cause. V and J are TRBV12-3 or TRBV12-4 and TRBJ2-4; 8 bases line up with TRBD2. The CDR3 covers 15 residues. J lost 13 bases, V lost 7 bases, and 18 bases had no gene match. The CDR3 sequence is CASISGGASYNEQYF. DNA for the CDR3: TGTGCCAGCATTTCCGGGGGGGCCTCCTACAATGAGCAGTACTTC.

V usage is TRBV6-1 and J usage is TRBJ2-5; tentatively, D is TRBD1 or TRBD2 (5 bases each). Trimming left V 5 bases short and J 5 bases short, with 15 bases between. This CDR3 comprises 14 residues. Germline CDR1 and CDR2: MNHNS and SASEGT. The CDR3 sequence is CASSTGTPAETQYF. In nucleotides, the CDR3 is TGTGCCAGCAGTACCGGGACCCCCGCCGAGACCCAGTACTTC.

V gene TRBV11-2 combines with J gene TRBJ1-5; D remains ambiguous. Germline V lookup: CDR1 SGHAT, CDR2 FQNNGV. The CDR3 length is 17 residues. Trimming took 2 bases from V and 3 from J, leaving 17 bases between them. CDR3: CASSLLARTPINQPQHF. CDR3 DNA sequence: TGTGCCAGCAGCTTACTGGCCAGGACGCCTATCAATCAGCCCCAGCATTTT.

This clonotype was counted ten times or more. The chain links TRBV7-9 to TRBJ1-3; 8 nucleotides line up with TRBD1. Germline loops: CDR1 SEHNR, CDR2 FQNEAQ (reference sequence). After removal of 6 bases from V and 4 bases from J, the junction contained 2 bases not matched to a gene. This CDR3 has 13 residues. CDR3 region: CASRGTGGNTIYF. The CDR3 coding sequence is TGTGCCAGCAGAGGGACAGGAGGAAACACCATATATTTT.

This clonotype was counted ten times or more. This chain connects TRBV20-1 to TRBJ2-1, with a weak D call TRBD1 (6 bases). V lost 5 bases, J lost 2 bases, and 16 bases lay in between. This CDR3 contains 15 residues. Germline V gives CDR1 DFQATT, CDR2 SNEGSKA (reference sequence). CDR3 DNA sequence: TGCAGTGCTGACAAAGACAGGCGGACCTACAATGAGCAGTTCTTC. It encodes CSADKDRRTYNEQFF.

This clonotype was seen many times. V gene TRBV5-1 combines with J gene TRBJ1-1; the D is unclear. V was cut by 0 bases and J by 1 base, with 13 bases left in between. Per germline, CDR1 SGHRS and CDR2 YFSETQ. The CDR3 loop spans 16 amino acids. The CDR3 loop reads CASSLVHPRPNTEAFF. In DNA, the CDR3 is TGCGCCAGCAGCTTGGTACACCCCAGGCCGAACACTGAAGCTTTCTTT.

The rearrangement uses TRBV5-6 and TRBJ2-3; D possibly matches TRBD1 or TRBD2 (5 bases each). With 4 bases removed from V and 4 bases from J, the gap between germline ends came to 13 bases. Per the germline V gene, CDR1 is SGHDT and CDR2 is YYEEEE. This CDR3 is 14 amino acids long. DNA of the CDR3: TGTGCCAGCAGCCCAGGGACCGGCGCAGATACGCAGTATTTT. This sequence encodes CASSPGTGADTQYF.

The CDR3 protein is CASSLNDEKLFF. As DNA, the CDR3 is TGCGCCAGCAGCTTAAATGATGAAAAACTGTTTTTT. This chain uses TRBV5-1 with TRBJ1-4; D is unclear. V dropped 2 bases and J dropped 6 bases, with 5 bases sitting between them. CDR3 size: 12 residues. Germline values: CDR1 SGHRS, CDR2 YFSETQ.

This clonotype was counted at least ten times. The chain carries TRBV19 and TRBJ2-2; D not certain. V lost 1 base and J lost 0, with 9 bases in between. The length of the CDR3 is 16 residues. From germline, CDR1 is LNHDA and CDR2 SQIVND (reference sequence). CDR3 coding DNA: TGTGCCAGTAGTATAGTTAGGGTATCGAACACCGGGGAGCTGTTTTTT. The encoded protein is CASSIVRVSNTGELFF. Drawing the rest from reference TRBV19 and TRBJ2-2, the complete variable domain is DGGITQSPKYLFRKEGQNVTLSCEQNLNHDAMYWYRQDPGQGLRLIYYSQIVNDFQKGDIAEGYSVSREKKESFPLTVTSAQKNPTAFYLCASSIVRVSNTGELFFGEGSRLTVL.

The chain couples TRBV11-2 to TRBJ2-2; 15 nucleotides match TRBD2. The germline V gene encodes CDR1 SGHAT and CDR2 FQNNGV. CDR3 length: 18 residues. Losses at the gene ends were 1 base for V and 4 bases for J; bases not matched to a gene: 4. The CDR3 region has the DNA TGTGCCAGCAGCTTAGGGACTAGCGGGAGGGCTACCACCGGGGAGCTGTTTTTT. Protein sequence: CASSLGTSGRATTGELFF.